Each of the 21 T cell receptor beta chains below was sequenced from the same sample in a study of blood T cells in healthy people across ages. Sample-barcoded 5' priming and a J-beta primer mix drove a second PCR of 7 to 11 cycles. TCRdb analysed the 5' RACE reads with MiXCR anew, one entry per CDR3 protein. The table has 650,000 to 700,000 distinct CDR3 sequences, 32% seen once. The sample was blood. Receptor source: a woman aged 80 or over in good health.

This sequence joins TRBV9 and TRBJ1-1, with TRBD1 matching over 7 bases. This CDR3 comprises 16 residues. Germline V gene sequence: CDR1 SGDLS, CDR2 YYNGEE. The ends lost 2 bases at V and 0 bases at J; junction bases unmatched: 7. The CDR3 sequence is CASSVTGALVNTEAFF. The CDR3 DNA reads as TGTGCCAGCAGCGTCACAGGGGCATTGGTGAACACTGAAGCTTTCTTT. Supplemented by reference TRBV9 and TRBJ1-1, the full variable domain reads DSGVTQTPKHLITATGQRVTLRCSPRSGDLSVYWYQQSLDQGLQFLIQYYNGEERAKGNILERFSAQQFPDLHSELNLSSLELGDSALYFCASSVTGALVNTEAFFGQGTRLTVV.

This clonotype has a handful of counts. This chain joins TRBV20-1 and TRBJ1-1, with D unclear. V lost 6 bases, J lost 5 bases, and 13 bases lay in between. Germline lookup yields CDR1 DFQATT and CDR2 SNEGSKA (reference sequence). The CDR3 has 12 amino acids. The CDR3 DNA reads TGCAGTGCCCCAGCCCTCCGGACTGAAGCTTTCTTT. Its translation: CSAPALRTEAFF.

As regards this clonotype: This may be a read error, as it is one base from a much larger clone. J is TRBJ2-3 and V is TRBV20-1; 7 bases are shared with TRBD2. Germline lookup yields CDR1 DFQATT and CDR2 SNEGSKA (reference sequence). The CDR3 has 14 amino acids. CDR3 amino acids: CNARTGTITDTQYF. The CDR3 DNA sequence: TGCAATGCCCGGACGGGGACTATCACAGATACGCAGTATTTT.

The sample holds many counts of this clonotype. V gene TRBV10-3 combines with J gene TRBJ1-6, with D possibly being TRBD1 (5 bases). V lost 7 bases, J lost 3 bases, and 10 bases lay in between. Germline lookup yields CDR1 ENHRY and CDR2 SYGVKD. The CDR3 runs to 14 residues. In DNA, the CDR3 is TGTGCCATCAACCAGGGCCGCTATAATTCACCCCTCCACTTT. It is translated as CAINQGRYNSPLHF.

This clonotype was detected ten times or more. V gene TRBV7-2 combines with J gene TRBJ1-2; the D is unclear. Germline lookup yields CDR1 SGHTA and CDR2 FQGNSA. Trimming took 4 bases from V and 8 from J, leaving 14 bases between them. The CDR3 length is 13 residues. CDR3 bases: TGTGCCAGCAGCTCCGTGGCCCGAGGGGGCTACACCTTC. As protein: CASSSVARGGYTF.

A few counts support this clonotype. The chain couples TRBV27 to TRBJ1-6, with 7 bases fitting TRBD1. CDR3 length: 20 amino acids. Germline V gene lookup returns CDR1 MNHEY and CDR2 SMNVEV (reference sequence). The V segment lost 5 bases and the J segment 0 bases; nucleotides outside the gene matches: 16. The CDR3 coding sequence is TGTGCCAGCAGTGCGCAAAGACAGGGTAATAGGAGCTCCTATAATTCACCCCTCCACTTT. It codes for CASSAQRQGNRSSYNSPLHF.

This clonotype has more than one count but fewer than ten. This rearrangement joins TRBV7-7 to TRBJ2-1, with 7 bases lining up with TRBD2. Germline V CDR1 and CDR2: SSHAT, FNYEAQ (reference sequence). Trimming cost V 5 bases and J 13 bases; bases outside gene matches: 14. There are 14 residues in the CDR3. The chain's CDR3 is CASSPGLAEKTQFF. CDR3 coding DNA: TGTGCCAGCAGCCCCGGGCTAGCGGAAAAGACCCAGTTCTTC.

This clonotype was detected ten times or more. The V call is TRBV6-5, the J call TRBJ2-7; no reliable D call. The V end lost 6 bases, the J end lost 7 bases, and 19 bases lay between the germline ends. The CDR3 loop spans 14 amino acids. The germline gives CDR1 MNHEY, CDR2 SVGAGI. The CDR3 region is CASRRGTAVGEQYF. In DNA, the CDR3 is TGTGCCAGCAGACGAGGAACGGCAGTGGGGGAGCAGTACTTC.

The chain links TRBV24-1 to TRBJ2-5; TRBD2 agrees at 8 bases. Germline CDR1 reads KGHDR; CDR2 reads SFDVKD. This CDR3 spans 12 amino acids. J lost 5 bases, V lost 6 bases, and 1 base had no gene match. The CDR3 protein is CATSPGGETQYF. Here the CDR3 DNA reads TGTGCCACCAGTCCGGGAGGGGAGACCCAGTACTTC.

This clonotype was seen once. The V call is TRBV5-1, the J call TRBJ2-7, with 11 bases fitting TRBD2. There are 17 residues in the CDR3. Unmatched junction bases numbered 9, after V lost 4 bases and J lost 0 bases. Looked up from germline, CDR1 is SGHRS and CDR2 is YFSETQ. The CDR3 here is CASSGDGTSGPSYEQYF. CDR3 DNA: TGCGCCAGCAGCGGAGACGGGACTAGCGGACCCTCCTACGAGCAGTACTTC.

This clonotype was seen many times. This chain links TRBV6-1 with TRBJ1-5; D remains ambiguous. Germline V gene sequence: CDR1 MNHNS, CDR2 SASEGT. This CDR3 has 15 amino acids. Between the trimmed V and J ends, which lost 0 bases and 6 bases, there was a span of 12 bases. This CDR3 reads CASSEAEGFTQPQHF. For the CDR3, the DNA is TGTGCCAGCAGTGAAGCGGAGGGTTTCACTCAGCCCCAGCATTTT.

This clonotype was observed many times. The chain uses TRBV7-2 and TRBJ1-1; D perhaps matches TRBD1 (5 bases). This CDR3 is built from 14 residues. Trimming removed 4 bases from V and 1 base from J, with 10 bases in between. Per the germline V gene, CDR1 is SGHTA and CDR2 is FQGNSA. This chain's CDR3 is CASSYGHTNTEAFF. The CDR3 DNA sequence: TGTGCCAGCAGCTATGGACACACGAACACTGAAGCTTTCTTT.

This clonotype has only a few counts. Since a much larger clone is just one base distant, this may be a read error. V gene TRBV12-3 or TRBV12-4 combines with J gene TRBJ1-5; 9 nucleotides align to TRBD1. This CDR3 has 15 amino acids. The V segment lost 10 bases and the J segment 5 bases; nucleotides outside the gene matches: 12. The CDR3 sequence: CANSRGTGYDQPQHF. The CDR3 nucleotides are TGTGCCAACAGCCGTGGGACAGGGTACGATCAGCCCCAGCATTTT.

In this sample, this clonotype turned up many times. This sequence joins TRBV7-2 and TRBJ2-7; no reliable D call. V was cut by 1 base and J by 6 bases, with 13 bases left in between. The CDR3 is 14 amino acids. Germline V gives CDR1 SGHTA, CDR2 FQGNSA. The CDR3 is CASSLVTGSGEQYF. CDR3 DNA sequence: TGTGCCAGCAGCTTAGTGACCGGTTCGGGCGAGCAGTACTTC.

This clonotype has at least ten counts. The V and J genes are TRBV28 and TRBJ2-1, with D perhaps given as TRBD1 or TRBD2 (7 bases each). This CDR3 spans 15 amino acids. In germline, CDR1 is MDHEN, CDR2 SYDVKM. Trimming pared 7 bases from V and 7 bases from J, leaving 20 bases between. The CDR3 sequence: CASTRGGAGSNEQFF. CDR3 DNA: TGTGCCAGCACCAGGGGGGGGGCCGGGTCAAATGAGCAGTTCTTC.

This clonotype occurred once. The V call is TRBV3-1, the J call TRBJ2-5, with 14 nucleotides matching TRBD2. Losses at the gene ends were 6 bases for V and 3 bases for J; bases not matched to a gene: 9. This CDR3 contains 17 residues. Looked up from germline, CDR1 is LGHDT and CDR2 is YNNKEL (reference sequence). This CDR3 reads CASSPRTSGRMEETQYF. The DNA for the CDR3 is TGTGCCAGCAGTCCGAGGACTAGCGGGAGGATGGAAGAGACCCAGTACTTC.

This clonotype was seen a single time. A read error is possible here, since a much larger clone lies one base away. The gene calls are TRBV9 and TRBJ2-5, with a possible D match to TRBD1 (6 bases). Germline CDR1 is SGDLS and CDR2 is YYNGEE. V lost 0 bases, J lost 11 bases, and 14 bases lay in between. This CDR3 has 13 residues. The CDR3 nucleotides read TGTGCCAGCAGCGTAGTAAGGGACAATGAGCAGTACTTC. Translated, it gives CASSVVRDNEQYF.

About this clonotype itself: Given a much more abundant clone one base away, this may be a read error. The V gene is TRBV6-6, the J gene TRBJ2-1; D remains unclear. The CDR3 extends over 12 amino acids. CDR1 and CDR2 (germline): MNHNY, SVGAGI (reference sequence). The CDR3 loop is CASSYLDNGQFF. The CDR3 region has the DNA TGTGCCAGCAGTTACCTCGACAATGGGCAGTTCTTC.

This clonotype was seen many times. The genes are TRBV20-1 and TRBJ2-7; 7 bases align to TRBD1. J was trimmed by 2 bases and V by 6 bases; bases with no gene match: 4. Germline values: CDR1 DFQATT, CDR2 SNEGSKA (reference sequence). The CDR3 spans 12 residues. The CDR3 region has the DNA TGCAGTGCCCTACAGGGGCCCTACGAGCAGTACTTC. Amino acid sequence: CSALQGPYEQYF.

This clonotype showed up many times. The chain recombines TRBV3-1 with TRBJ2-5; D ambiguous. Germline CDR1 is LGHDT and CDR2 is YNNKEL (reference sequence). This CDR3 has 12 amino acids. The V and J ends lost 1 base and 5 bases respectively, with 5 bases between them. The CDR3 is CASSQARETQYF. The CDR3 nucleotides are TGTGCCAGCAGCCAAGCTAGGGAGACCCAGTACTTC.

In nucleotides, the CDR3 is TGTGCCAGCAGCCCCGCGACCGGGTTCTACGAGCAGTACTTC. It codes for CASSPATGFYEQYF. The J gene is TRBJ2-7, the V gene TRBV28; D remains unclear. The V end lost 6 bases, the J end lost 3 bases, and 15 bases lay between the germline ends. Germline CDR1 reads MDHEN; CDR2 reads SYDVKM. The CDR3 is 14 amino acids.